One sample yielded the 16 T cell receptor beta chains listed below, sequenced in a study of T cells after posttransplantation cyclophosphamide (dated by TCRdb to the mid-2010s). Library method: the immunoSEQ multiplex PCR assay. Not all clones reach the TCRdb copy of this immuneACCESS table, which keeps in-frame sequences only. Checked studies attribute under half of the gap to unresolved V genes and leave the rest unexplained. The sample has 34,000 or so clones on record, with no singletons. Of the sample, 6% to 8.5% falls within the top ten clones. The sequencing sample was made of PBMCs. Receptor source: a woman aged 50 to 60 in good health and a related stem cell transplant donor.

This clone was counted ten times or more. The chain has TRBV5-1 and TRBJ2-3, with TRBD1 as a possible D gene (6 bases). Germline V gene sequence: CDR1 SGHRS, CDR2 YFSETQ. Trimming pared 0 bases from V and 2 bases from J, leaving 7 bases between. This CDR3 is built from 14 residues. The CDR3 DNA follows: TGCGCCAGCAGCTTGGGGACAGCCACAGATACGCAGTATTTT. This translates into CASSLGTATDTQYF.

This clone was found a few times. The chain joins TRBV25-1 to TRBJ2-5; 7 bases are a match to TRBD1. The CDR3 extends over 14 amino acids. The germline V gene has CDR1 MGHDK and CDR2 SYGVNS. With 4 bases clipped from V and 7 bases from J, the junction kept 9 bases outside the gene matches. CDR3 bases: TGTGCCAGCAGTGCCCAGGGGGAGCCAGGGACCCAGTACTTC. It codes for CASSAQGEPGTQYF.

At least ten counts were recorded for this clone. In DNA, the CDR3 is TGTGCCAGCAGCTTAGCAGGGGAATACAATGAGCAGTTCTTC. Translation gives CASSLAGEYNEQFF. The rearrangement uses TRBV7-8 and TRBJ2-1; D is possibly TRBD1 (5 bases). Trimming pared 0 bases from V and 4 bases from J, leaving 7 bases between. The CDR3 sequence is 14 residues long. Looked up from germline, CDR1 is SGHVS and CDR2 is FQNEAQ.

This clone appeared many times. This chain links TRBV19 with TRBJ2-7; D might be TRBD1 (5 bases). This CDR3 comprises 16 residues. CDR1 and CDR2 from the germline V gene are LNHDA and SQIVND (reference sequence). Trimming removed 4 bases at V and 0 bases at J, with 16 bases between. DNA of the CDR3: TGTGCCAGTAGTAGAGACAGCGCAAGTATCTCCTACGAGCAGTACTTC. Protein: CASSRDSASISYEQYF.

At least ten counts were recorded for this clone. V usage is TRBV7-3 and J usage is TRBJ2-2, with 9 bases identical to TRBD1. CDR1 is SGHTA and CDR2 is FQGTGA in the germline V gene. Unmatched junction bases numbered 6, after V lost 5 bases and J lost 5 bases. There are 15 residues in the CDR3. The CDR3 reads CASSVGQGRTGELFF. The CDR3, as DNA: TGTGCCAGCAGCGTAGGACAGGGGCGGACCGGGGAGCTGTTTTTT.

Many counts were recorded for this clone. The chain links TRBV7-2 to TRBJ1-1; D not certain. V lost 1 base and J 11 bases, leaving 14 bases between the germline ends. The germline V gene has CDR1 SGHTA and CDR2 FQGNSA. The CDR3 is 13 residues long. The CDR3 protein is CASSLGAPPGAFF. Here the CDR3 DNA reads TGTGCCAGCAGCTTAGGAGCACCACCCGGGGCTTTCTTT.

This clone was observed a few times. The CDR3 bases are TGTGCCAGCAGTCATGGGACAGGAGATGCTAATGGCTACACCTTC. This codes for CASSHGTGDANGYTF. The chain couples TRBV27 to TRBJ1-2, with 8 bases lining up with TRBD1. With V trimmed by 5 bases and J by 6 bases, 11 bases remained unmatched. CDR1 is MNHEY and CDR2 is SMNVEV in the germline V gene (reference sequence). CDR3 length: 15 amino acids.

This clone was detected ten times or more. This chain links TRBV7-3 with TRBJ2-3, with D maybe TRBD2 (6 bases). The CDR3 extends over 16 amino acids. The germline V and J ends were trimmed by 4 bases and 0 bases, with 14 bases remaining between them. The germline gives CDR1 SGHTA, CDR2 FQGTGA. For the CDR3, the DNA is TGTGCCAGCAGCTCCCTGGGCAGCGGGAGCACAGATACGCAGTATTTT. Translation gives CASSSLGSGSTDTQYF.

This clone occurred many times. V is TRBV27 and J is TRBJ2-1; TRBD2 matches 11 bases. CDR1 is MNHEY and CDR2 is SMNVEV in the germline V gene (reference sequence). The J segment lost 0 bases and the V segment lost 1 base, leaving 2 bases of the junction unmatched. There are 17 residues in the CDR3. DNA for the CDR3: TGTGCCAGCAGTTTATTCCTAGCGGGGGGCTCCTACAATGAGCAGTTCTTC. It specifies CASSLFLAGGSYNEQFF.

Many counts were recorded for this clone. V usage is TRBV10-3 and J usage is TRBJ1-1; TRBD1 is a possible D gene (6 bases). The V gene's germline CDR1 is ENHRY and CDR2 SYGVKD. This CDR3 contains 15 residues. The V gene lost 5 bases and the J gene lost 4 bases, with 17 bases spanning the gap. CDR3 bases: TGTGCCATCAGTCGGGAAGCCAGGGGTAGCACTGAAGCTTTCTTT. Its protein is CAISREARGSTEAFF.

Ten or more counts support this clone. V and J are TRBV12-3 or TRBV12-4 and TRBJ1-1; D not certain. CDR3 length: 12 amino acids. V lost 6 bases to trimming and J lost 8 bases, with 13 bases between them. CDR3 in DNA: TGTGCCAGCAGAATAGAGGGCGGGGAAGCTTTCTTT. This gives the protein CASRIEGGEAFF.

This clone was detected ten times or more. This rearrangement joins TRBV5-1 to TRBJ2-7, with a tentative D call TRBD1 (6 bases). From germline, CDR1 is SGHRS and CDR2 YFSETQ. This CDR3 has 14 amino acids. Trimming removed 0 bases at V and 5 bases at J, with 12 bases between. The CDR3 DNA is TGCGCCAGCAGCTTGGTCCAGGGGCTGAACGAGCAGTACTTC. This sequence encodes CASSLVQGLNEQYF.

This clone was detected many times. This chain joins TRBV6-5 and TRBJ2-7; tentative D call: TRBD1 (5 bases). There are 13 residues in the CDR3. Germline CDR1 MNHEY, CDR2 SVGAGI. The V and J ends lost 4 bases and 5 bases respectively, with 12 bases between them. CDR3 loop: CASSLQGRDEQYF. In nucleotides, the CDR3 is TGTGCCAGCAGTTTGCAGGGAAGAGACGAGCAGTACTTC.

This clone was observed many times. The chain is built from TRBV5-6 and TRBJ1-2, with TRBD1 matching 10 bases. Germline V gene data show CDR1 as SGHDT and CDR2 as YYEEEE. The CDR3 covers 15 residues. V was clipped by 4 bases and J by 4 bases; unmatched bases: 7. For the CDR3, the DNA is TGTGCCAGCAGCCTCGGGACAGGGGAGGTCTATGGCTACACCTTC. Its protein product is CASSLGTGEVYGYTF.

This clone was seen many times. V is TRBV5-8 and J is TRBJ1-2; 7 nucleotides agree with TRBD1. V shed 0 bases and J 13 bases; nucleotides not matched to a gene: 15. The germline CDR1 and CDR2 sequences are SGHTS and YDEGEE. The CDR3 length is 15 residues. This chain's CDR3 is CASSLARLTGQRCTF. CDR3 nucleotide sequence: TGTGCCAGCAGCTTGGCTCGTCTGACAGGGCAGCGCTGCACCTTC.

This clone was seen only a few times. The CDR3 sequence: CASSLQEGTEAFF. CDR3 DNA sequence: TGTGCCAGCAGTTTGCAGGAGGGCACTGAAGCTTTCTTT. This sequence joins TRBV12-3 or TRBV12-4 and TRBJ1-1; no firm D call. This CDR3 spans 13 amino acids. Trimming shortened V by 3 bases and J by 4 bases, and 9 bases separated the two germline ends.